The 7 T cell receptor beta chains below come from one sample, sequenced in a study of blood T cell repertoires in COVID-19. TCRdb keeps only in-frame clones here, not all; method: immunoSEQ multiplex PCR. The sample has more than 50,000 clones, roughly 70% seen once. Sequenced material: peripheral blood. The receptors shown here come from a woman in her 70s with acute or convalescent COVID-19.

This clone was picked up one time. The chain has TRBV3-1 (or the pseudogene TRBV3-2) and TRBJ1-3, with TRBD1 as a possible D gene (6 bases). CDR3 size: 16 residues. V shed 2 bases and J shed 5 bases, with 16 bases lying between them. The germline V gene encodes CDR1 LGHDT and CDR2 YNNKEL (reference sequence). The CDR3 nucleotides read TGTGCCAGCAGCCAAACGGGGGGCCGGCATAGAAACACCATATATTTT. Its protein is CASSQTGGRHRNTIYF.

The gene calls are TRBV4-2 and TRBJ2-1, with 8 nucleotides matching TRBD2. Germline values: CDR1 LGHNA, CDR2 YNFKEQ. The CDR3 loop spans 15 amino acids. The V segment lost 3 bases and the J segment 8 bases; nucleotides outside the gene matches: 9. The CDR3 DNA reads as TGTGCCAGCAGCCAGGATCGGACTAGCTGGGATGAGCAGTTCTTC. Its translation: CASSQDRTSWDEQFF.

The chain employs TRBV12-3 or TRBV12-4 and TRBJ1-2; D remains ambiguous. This CDR3 has 11 amino acids. Trimming removed 1 base from V and 8 bases from J, with 5 bases in between. As DNA, the CDR3 is TGTGCCAGCAGTTTAGGGGCGGGCTACACCTTC. Amino acid sequence: CASSLGAGYTF.

V is TRBV5-4 and J is TRBJ1-4; 9 bases are shared with TRBD1. This CDR3 comprises 15 residues. The V gene's germline CDR1 is SGHNT and CDR2 YYREEE (reference sequence). V shed 5 bases, J shed 6 bases, and the junction held 8 bases outside the gene matches. The CDR3 here is CASSSTGTGYEKLFF. The CDR3, as DNA: TGTGCCAGCAGTTCTACCGGGACAGGGTATGAAAAACTGTTTTTT.

CDR3 sequence: CASSLVGAGNYGYTF. The CDR3 region has the DNA TGTGCCAGCAGCTTGGTTGGGGCGGGGAACTATGGCTACACCTTC. The genes are TRBV5-4 and TRBJ1-2; D may be TRBD1 (5 bases). The germline V gene has CDR1 SGHNT and CDR2 YYREEE (reference sequence). Trimming shortened V by 0 bases and J by 2 bases, and 11 bases separated the two germline ends. There are 15 residues in the CDR3.

The chain carries TRBV3-1 (or the pseudogene TRBV3-2) and TRBJ1-3; 7 nucleotides match TRBD1. The CDR3 extends over 15 amino acids. V shed 4 bases, J shed 0 bases, and the junction held 3 bases outside the gene matches. The germline gives CDR1 LGHDT, CDR2 YNNKEL (reference sequence). The CDR3 region is CASSPDRVSGNTIYF. In nucleotides, the CDR3 is TGTGCCAGCAGCCCAGACAGGGTCTCTGGAAACACCATATATTTT.

This clone was seen just once. The J gene is TRBJ2-1, the V gene TRBV5-1, with D perhaps TRBD2 (6 bases). This CDR3 has 16 residues. Germline V gene data show CDR1 as SGHRS and CDR2 as YFSETQ. V shed 4 bases and J shed 2 bases, with 16 bases lying between them. CDR3 nucleotides: TGCGCCAGCAGCCCGGGGGAGAGGCACGCCTACAATGAGCAGTTCTTC. This codes for CASSPGERHAYNEQFF.